The 11 T cell receptor beta chains in this list originate from one sample, sequenced in a study of T cell repertoires in cytomegalovirus infection. TCRdb itself ran the reads through MiXCR, one entry per CDR3 protein. This table holds 300,000 to 400,000 distinct CDR3 sequences, around a tenth found once. Sequencing input: PBMCs. The receptors here all came from a human donor in good health (CMV status not recorded). Some clones in this sample may be carry-over from other donors' samples.

In its sample, this clonotype was seen many times. This rearrangement joins TRBV11-2 to TRBJ2-2; 7 bases match TRBD2. The J segment lost 1 base and the V segment lost 3 bases, leaving 2 bases of the junction unmatched. This CDR3 region has 15 residues. Looked up from germline, CDR1 is SGHAT and CDR2 is FQNNGV. DNA for the CDR3: TGTGCCAGCAGCTTGTTAGCGGGGAACACCGGGGAGCTGTTTTTT. Translating it yields CASSLLAGNTGELFF.

This clonotype showed up many times. V and J are TRBV19 and TRBJ1-1; the match to TRBD1 covers 10 bases. The germline V gene has CDR1 LNHDA and CDR2 SQIVND (reference sequence). The CDR3 has 14 amino acids. V dropped 5 bases and J dropped 4; count of bases not matched to a gene: 4. The CDR3 nucleotides read TGTGCCAGTAGTCATCGGACAGGGGGCACTGAAGCTTTCTTT. This translates into CASSHRTGGTEAFF.

This clonotype was detected ten times or more. This chain connects TRBV7-2 to TRBJ2-3; D perhaps matches TRBD2 (6 bases). The CDR3 extends over 17 amino acids. V was trimmed by 3 bases and J by 1 base, leaving 17 bases between them. Per the germline V gene, CDR1 is SGHTA and CDR2 is FQGNSA. Here the CDR3 DNA reads TGTGCCAGCAGCTTTGAGGGAGGACTTATTCGCACAGATACGCAGTATTTT. Translated, it gives CASSFEGGLIRTDTQYF.

At least ten counts were recorded for this clonotype. This rearrangement joins TRBV10-3 to TRBJ2-1, with D perhaps assigned TRBD1 or TRBD2 (5 bases each). V shed 0 bases and J shed 0 bases, with 15 bases lying between them. The CDR3 extends over 18 amino acids. Germline V CDR1 and CDR2: ENHRY, SYGVKD. Here the CDR3 reads CAISESGGGVRSYNEQFF. The CDR3, as DNA: TGTGCCATCAGTGAGTCCGGTGGGGGAGTACGCTCCTACAATGAGCAGTTCTTC.

The chain joins TRBV12-3 or TRBV12-4 to TRBJ1-3; D possibly corresponds to TRBD1 (6 bases). The CDR3 has 15 amino acids. V lost 6 bases, J lost 0 bases, and 12 bases lay in between. CDR3 bases: TGTGCCAGCAGACGGACAGACCTCTCTGGAAACACCATATATTTT. It is translated as CASRRTDLSGNTIYF.

This clonotype was seen at least ten times. This sequence joins TRBV7-2 and TRBJ2-1; weak D call: TRBD2 (6 bases). V lost 0 bases and J 9 bases, leaving 12 bases between the germline ends. CDR1 SGHTA and CDR2 FQGNSA come from the germline V gene. The CDR3 extends over 14 amino acids. CDR3 nucleotides: TGTGCCAGCAGCTTAGCGGGCTCGCGGGGTGAGCAGTTCTTC. It codes for CASSLAGSRGEQFF.

The J gene is TRBJ2-7, the V gene TRBV4-3; D gene ambiguous. The CDR3 length is 15 residues. The germline gives CDR1 LGHNA, CDR2 YSLEER. V was shortened by 0 bases and J by 2 bases, with 11 bases between the two germline ends. CDR3 DNA sequence: TGCGCCAGCAGCCAAGACCTTGCGGAGACCTACGAGCAGTACTTC. Translated, it gives CASSQDLAETYEQYF.

There are many counts of this clonotype. V and J are TRBV28 and TRBJ2-7, with 7 bases fitting TRBD1. The germline CDR1 and CDR2 sequences are MDHEN and SYDVKM. V was clipped by 6 bases and J by 6 bases; unmatched bases: 8. This CDR3 is built from 13 residues. The CDR3 coding sequence is TGTGCCAGCAGATCCACGACAGGGCGCGAGCAGTACTTC. Residues: CASRSTTGREQYF.

The chain is built from TRBV10-3 and TRBJ1-1; 7 bases match TRBD1. The V gene's germline CDR1 is ENHRY and CDR2 SYGVKD. V dropped 0 bases and J dropped 5; count of bases not matched to a gene: 3. This CDR3 is built from 14 residues. The CDR3, as DNA: TGTGCCATCAGTGAGTCGGCAGGGGGGACTGAAGCTTTCTTT. Protein sequence: CAISESAGGTEAFF.

This clonotype was seen many times. The chain links TRBV27 to TRBJ1-5, with D uncertain. V lost 4 bases, J lost 5 bases, and 18 bases lay in between. Germline loops: CDR1 MNHEY, CDR2 SMNVEV (reference sequence). There are 16 residues in the CDR3. CDR3 protein: CASSSALPVVDQPQHF. CDR3 coding DNA: TGTGCCAGCAGTTCGGCCCTCCCCGTGGTCGATCAGCCCCAGCATTTT.

This clonotype came up many times. The chain joins TRBV28 to TRBJ2-7, with D possibly called TRBD1 or TRBD2 (5 bases each). Per germline, CDR1 MDHEN and CDR2 SYDVKM. CDR3 length: 12 amino acids. V dropped 10 bases and J dropped 2 bases, with 12 bases sitting between them. The CDR3 loop reads CATGADPYEQYF. CDR3 nucleotides: TGTGCCACCGGGGCAGACCCCTACGAGCAGTACTTC.